This T cell receptor beta chain came from a study of blood T cell repertoires in COVID-19. Study at large: Acute and convalescent COVID-19 specimens originated in the United States, Italy and Spain. Sources were T cells, B-cell-depleted T cells, or PBMCs; the material itself was cDNA or gDNA.

The germline V gene encodes CDR1 SEHNR and CDR2 FQNEAQ (reference sequence). V gave up 1 base and J gave up 16 bases, with 14 bases separating them. The CDR3 is 12 amino acids. Original processing methods: Amplification of reference gene primers provided the estimated nucleated cell counts. TCRdb's copy holds only in-frame clones and misses some; the assay was immunoSEQ multiplex PCR. That table gives V, J and clone size, and the DNA gave D and trimming. Among 35,000 to 45,000 clones listed, 70% to 90% were seen once. The sequence came from a man aged 35-49 years with active COVID-19. The rearrangement joins TRBV7-9 to TRBJ1-5; no clear D. Sequencing input: peripheral blood. CDR3 DNA sequence: TGTGCCAGCAGCTTAGAGTCGCGGCTCCTACATTTT. It is translated as CASSLESRLLHF.